Following are 24 T cell receptor beta chains from one sample sequenced in a study of blood T cell repertoires in COVID-19 (dated by TCRdb to about 2020). Libraries were prepared through the immunoSEQ multiplex PCR assay. TCRdb's version of the immuneACCESS table is confined to in-frame rearrangements and falls short of the full clone set. An unresolved V gene accounts for under half of the shortfall where checked; the remainder is of unknown origin. The sample contains about 140,000 clones, less than 90% of them found a single time. About 5.5% of the sample rests with the top ten. Sequenced: PBMCs or T cells enriched from blood (not recorded which). The receptors were gathered from a man aged 35 to 55 with acute COVID-19.

As concerns this clone: Other DNA sequences within the sample encode an identical CDR3. This chain joins TRBV5-4 and TRBJ2-2; tentative D call: TRBD1 (6 bases). Trimming took 0 bases from V and 4 from J, leaving 7 bases between them. The germline V gene has CDR1 SGHNT and CDR2 YYREEE (reference sequence). CDR3 length: 14 amino acids. The CDR3 DNA sequence: TGTGCCAGCAGCTTGGGAGGGGGCACCGGGGAGCTGTTTTTT. It specifies CASSLGGGTGELFF.

This sequence joins TRBV12-3 or TRBV12-4 and TRBJ1-6, with D perhaps TRBD1 (5 bases). Trimming removed 3 bases at V and 9 bases at J, with 6 bases between. This CDR3 has 12 residues. The CDR3: CASSFGGSPLHF. CDR3 nucleotide sequence: TGTGCCAGCAGTTTCGGGGGTTCACCCCTCCACTTT.

The chain links TRBV5-1 to TRBJ2-1, with D possibly being TRBD2 (6 bases). V lost 4 bases, J lost 14 bases, and 22 bases lay in between. This CDR3 spans 14 amino acids. From germline, CDR1 is SGHRS and CDR2 YFSETQ. The CDR3 reads CASSPAVDMGGEFF. CDR3 DNA: TGCGCCAGCAGCCCGGCAGTCGATATGGGGGGTGAGTTCTTC.

CDR3 protein: CAINARETQYF. The CDR3 bases are TGTGCCATCAATGCACGGGAGACCCAGTACTTC. V usage is TRBV10-3 and J usage is TRBJ2-5; D is undetermined. V lost 7 bases and J lost 5, with 8 bases in between. The CDR3 sequence is 11 residues long. CDR1 is ENHRY, CDR2 SYGVKD, per germline.

This clone has just a few counts. Other nucleotide sequences in the sample specify the same CDR3. V is TRBV3-1 (or the pseudogene TRBV3-2) and J is TRBJ2-7; TRBD2 aligns across 13 bases. CDR1 is LGHDT, CDR2 YNNKEL, per germline (reference sequence). The V and J ends lost 4 bases and 2 bases, in that order; junction bases with no gene match: 2. This CDR3 has 15 residues. This chain's CDR3 is CASSPGLAGAYEQYF. Here the CDR3 DNA reads TGTGCCAGCAGCCCAGGACTAGCGGGGGCCTACGAGCAGTACTTC.

The V gene is TRBV6-5, the J gene TRBJ2-7; 8 bases align to TRBD1. CDR1 is MNHEY and CDR2 is SVGAGI in the germline V gene. Unmatched junction bases numbered 4, after V lost 6 bases and J lost 6 bases. The CDR3 length is 12 residues. The CDR3 coding sequence is TGTGCCAGCAGCCGGACAGGGACCGAGCAGTACTTC. This sequence encodes CASSRTGTEQYF.

V gene TRBV19 combines with J gene TRBJ2-7; TRBD1 matches at 11 bases. Germline values: CDR1 LNHDA, CDR2 SQIVND (reference sequence). The CDR3 is 13 residues long. V shed 9 bases and J 6 bases; nucleotides not matched to a gene: 7. The CDR3 spells CASSGTGGAEQYF. CDR3 coding DNA: TGTGCCAGCTCCGGGACAGGGGGGGCCGAGCAGTACTTC.

The chain links TRBV6-5 to TRBJ1-5; D perhaps matches TRBD1 (5 bases). The CDR3 sequence is 12 residues long. CDR1 and CDR2 from the germline V gene are MNHEY and SVGAGI. V was pared by 6 bases and J by 5 bases, with 8 bases between. CDR3 sequence: CASSKGDQPQHF. The CDR3 region has the DNA TGTGCCAGCAGCAAAGGGGATCAGCCCCAGCATTTT.

The gene calls are TRBV9 and TRBJ2-3; TRBD2 agrees at 9 bases. With 2 bases clipped from V and 6 bases from J, the junction kept 4 bases outside the gene matches. The germline gives CDR1 SGDLS, CDR2 YYNGEE. CDR3 length: 14 residues. The CDR3 bases are TGTGCCAGCAGCGTTGGCGGGGGGGCCGATACGCAGTATTTT. As protein: CASSVGGGADTQYF.

This chain joins TRBV3-1 (or the pseudogene TRBV3-2) and TRBJ2-7, with a possible D match to TRBD2 (6 bases). V dropped 6 bases and J dropped 4 bases, with 16 bases sitting between them. The germline gives CDR1 LGHDT, CDR2 YNNKEL (reference sequence). The CDR3 sequence is 14 residues long. CDR3 residues: CASRQDSGLYEQYF. In DNA form, the CDR3 reads TGTGCCAGCAGGCAGGATAGCGGTCTGTACGAGCAGTACTTC.

CDR3 DNA: TGTGCCAGCAGGGAGACAGGGAGGAATTCACCCCTCCACTTT. Protein sequence: CASRETGRNSPLHF. The chain couples TRBV25-1 to TRBJ1-6, with 7 nucleotides matching TRBD1. The CDR3 loop spans 14 amino acids. Germline CDR1 is MGHDK and CDR2 is SYGVNS. Germline trimming cut 6 bases from V and 7 bases from J; bases unmatched to any gene: 6.

This clone was recorded only once. J is TRBJ2-7 and V is TRBV28; a weak D match, TRBD2 (6 bases). The CDR3 has 13 residues. V lost 8 bases and J lost 3, with 14 bases in between. Germline V gene data show CDR1 as MDHEN and CDR2 as SYDVKM. The CDR3 coding sequence is TGTGCCAGCGGTGGCTACGGGGGCTACGAGCAGTACTTC. Its protein is CASGGYGGYEQYF.

The DNA of the CDR3 is TGCGCCAGCAGCTTGGGCGGGGTTAGCACAGATACGCAGTATTTT. This gives the protein CASSLGGVSTDTQYF. This rearrangement joins TRBV5-1 to TRBJ2-3; TRBD2 might be the D (6 bases). V was pared by 0 bases and J by 0 bases, with 8 bases between. This CDR3 is 15 amino acids long. CDR1 is SGHRS, CDR2 YFSETQ, per germline.

The genes are TRBV4-3 and TRBJ2-3; 7 nucleotides agree with TRBD2. The CDR3 consists of 16 residues. Germline V gene lookup returns CDR1 LGHNA and CDR2 YSLEER. V shed 0 bases and J 5 bases; nucleotides not matched to a gene: 8. The CDR3 region has the DNA TGCGCCAGCAGCCAAGAAGGGAGGGCCGTTATAGATACGCAGTATTTT. This translates into CASSQEGRAVIDTQYF.

The chain couples TRBV18 to TRBJ1-4, with 11 nucleotides matching TRBD1. The CDR3 has 20 amino acids. The V gene end was trimmed by 3 bases and the J gene end by 5 bases; junction bases not matched to a gene: 17. Looked up from germline, CDR1 is KGHSH and CDR2 is LQKENI. CDR3 loop: CASSPYTTGTGGDRNEKLFF. CDR3 bases: TGTGCCAGCTCACCCTACACGACCGGGACAGGGGGAGATAGGAATGAAAAACTGTTTTTT.

The chain joins TRBV30 to TRBJ2-4, with 10 bases matching TRBD1. Germline V lookup: CDR1 GTSNPN, CDR2 SVGIG (reference sequence). Trimming removed 1 base from V and 3 bases from J; junction bases left unmatched: 6. The CDR3 covers 16 residues. Here the CDR3 DNA reads TGTGCCTGGAGTGGGGACAGGGGTTTTGTCAAAAACATTCAGTACTTC. Translation: CAWSGDRGFVKNIQYF.

The V call is TRBV18, the J call TRBJ2-5; 8 bases are shared with TRBD2. Germline trimming cut 2 bases from V and 1 base from J; bases unmatched to any gene: 9. Germline CDR1 KGHSH, CDR2 LQKENI. This CDR3 is built from 17 residues. Here the CDR3 reads CASSPAVGGGGQETQYF. The CDR3 DNA reads as TGTGCCAGCTCACCAGCGGTCGGGGGGGGCGGCCAAGAGACCCAGTACTTC.

This clone was counted once. The chain recombines TRBV7-9 with TRBJ2-7; no firm D call. Germline-derived CDR1 and CDR2 are SEHNR and FQNEAQ (reference sequence). This CDR3 comprises 13 residues. Trimming removed 5 bases at V and 1 base at J, with 9 bases between. For the CDR3, the DNA is TGTGCCAGCAGCCCTCCGGAGTCCTACGAGCAGTACTTC. The encoded protein is CASSPPESYEQYF.

This rearrangement joins TRBV6-5 to TRBJ1-5; 8 bases match TRBD1. The V and J ends lost 5 bases and 2 bases, in that order; junction bases with no gene match: 5. Germline CDR1 and CDR2: MNHEY and SVGAGI. The CDR3 has 15 residues. In DNA, the CDR3 is TGTGCCAGCAGTCGGCAGGGGGCCGGCAATCAGCCCCAGCATTTT. This sequence encodes CASSRQGAGNQPQHF.

There are a few counts of this clone. This chain joins TRBV13 and TRBJ2-1; TRBD2 agrees at 10 bases. There are 14 residues in the CDR3. With V trimmed by 5 bases and J by 10 bases, 8 bases remained unmatched. Germline CDR1 reads PRHDT; CDR2 reads FYEKMQ (reference sequence). CDR3 sequence reads: CASSTEREGHEQFF. CDR3 nucleotide sequence: TGTGCCAGCAGCACGGAGCGGGAGGGCCACGAGCAGTTCTTC.

V usage is TRBV4-1 and J usage is TRBJ2-1; 13 bases match TRBD2. The trim removed 4 bases at V and 8 bases at J, leaving 5 bases unmatched. Germline CDR1 and CDR2: MGHRA and YSYEKL. The CDR3 has 15 residues. The DNA of the CDR3 is TGCGCCAGCAGCCCGACTAGCGGGAGGTTCGATGAGCAGTTCTTC. Translated, it gives CASSPTSGRFDEQFF.

The rearrangement links TRBV6-5 to TRBJ2-1, with TRBD1 matching over 8 bases. The germline V gene has CDR1 MNHEY and CDR2 SVGAGI. The CDR3 is made up of 15 amino acids. V shed 7 bases and J 2 bases; nucleotides not matched to a gene: 7. The CDR3 DNA reads as TGTGCCAGCAACGTCGACAGGGGCGCCTACAATGAGCAGTTCTTC. Translated, it gives CASNVDRGAYNEQFF.

This chain connects TRBV6-6 to TRBJ2-5; possible D gene TRBD1, 5 bases. V was trimmed by 1 base and J by 1 base, leaving 13 bases between them. Germline V lookup: CDR1 MNHNY, CDR2 SVGAGI (reference sequence). CDR3 length: 16 residues. The CDR3 DNA is TGTGCCAGCAGTTACTGGGGCGGAGAAACCCAAGAGACCCAGTACTTC. The encoded protein is CASSYWGGETQETQYF.

The V gene is TRBV29-1, the J gene TRBJ2-3; the match to TRBD2 covers 12 bases. The CDR3 totals 20 residues. J lost 3 bases, V lost 3 bases, and 19 bases had no gene match. Germline V gives CDR1 SQVTM, CDR2 ANQGSEA. The DNA of the CDR3 is TGCAGCGTTGACCCCAACGCCCATTCGACTAGCGGGAGCGTTACAGATACGCAGTATTTT. Translating gives CSVDPNAHSTSGSVTDTQYF.